Sequencing of this T cell receptor (beta chain) was carried out in a study of monozygotic twins with cystic fibrosis (dated by TCRdb to the early 2020s). As for the study more broadly: Three micrograms of fragmented DNA went through roughly 15 PCR cycles to produce barcoded libraries. On the day blood was drawn, the twins' weight-for-height and FEVPerc (FEV1 disease centile) were ranked against those of the 1,060 cohort participants. The cohort included ten female and six male twin pairs, mostly children and adolescents, aged about 2.0 to 40 years with a median of about 9 years. Data for three of the twin pairs had been reported earlier in a different context. TCR beta repertoires were compared within and between 16 monozygotic twin pairs with cystic fibrosis so that genetic influence on V and J gene usage could be assessed.

The research as a whole found: Simpson clonality was generally low (median around 0.009), which suggests a naive-dominated repertoire, and clonality was higher in the most severely affected patients. The cohort was small, and the number of shared CDR3s showed no association with age, concordance or disease severity. The greatest similarity to the co-twin was observed for V gene usage in 13 of 16 pairs and for J usage in 8 of 16 pairs, which suggested genetic constraints. Monozygotic CF twin pairs shared significantly more nucleotide-identical clonotypes within each pair than unrelated CF individuals shared with one another (P = 0.000026, Mann-Whitney).

As for this clone: Its antigen is not yet known. Base qualities are not at hand, and no much larger clone is one base apart.

Including the terminal cysteine and phenylalanine, the CDR3 comprises 14 residues. The entry retains the CDR3 DNA only, 42 bases that are in frame from base 1. According to the germline V gene, CDR1 reads SGDLS and CDR2 reads YYNGEE. The germline V and J ends show losses of 2 bases and 7 bases respectively, and no gene match explains 4 bases of the junction. Following the manufacturer's instructions, the researchers used the immunoSEQ immune profiling system to amplify TCR beta CDR3 regions via multiplex PCR. An Illumina NextSeq system was used for sequencing. In the source study's methods: Sequence data were processed on the immunoSEQ Analyzer platform, and clonality was computed as the square root of Simpson's index of productive rearrangements. Similarity in V and J usage was measured by Jensen-Shannon distance, and OLGA was used to compute CDR3 generation probabilities. The immuneACCESS database (August 2020) and VDJdb (December 2020) were searched for shared CDR3 sequences. What TCRdb holds here is the immuneACCESS table cut down to in-frame rearrangements. Part of the clones is not present; checked against another copy, under half of the missing clones reflect an unresolved V gene, and the others are unexplained. Clonal size and the V and J genes are those of that table, whereas D and trimming came from the DNA. This sample lists 30,000 to 35,000 clones; more than 90% were detected once. Approximately 0.88% of the sample rests with the top ten.

The twin pairs came from the European Cystic Fibrosis Twin and Sibling Study Cohort, which recruited patients from 158 CF clinics across 14 European countries. Zygosity and CFTR genotype were verified in-house, and zygosity was tested by multiplex PCR of nine short tandem repeat loci. Each twin gave a peripheral blood sample, and clinical parameters were documented on that same day of blood sampling. Genomic DNA was isolated from peripheral blood cells with phenol/chloroform and kept in TE buffer at 4 degrees C. Recombination linked TRBV9 to TRBJ2-1; TRBD2 aligns with 9 central bases. The receptor was isolated from a girl aged 2 to 9 with cystic fibrosis. The sequencing sample was made of blood. The bases are TGTGCCAGCAGCGTCGGTAGCGGGAGAAATGAGCAGTTCTTC. Its translation is CASSVGSGRNEQFF.